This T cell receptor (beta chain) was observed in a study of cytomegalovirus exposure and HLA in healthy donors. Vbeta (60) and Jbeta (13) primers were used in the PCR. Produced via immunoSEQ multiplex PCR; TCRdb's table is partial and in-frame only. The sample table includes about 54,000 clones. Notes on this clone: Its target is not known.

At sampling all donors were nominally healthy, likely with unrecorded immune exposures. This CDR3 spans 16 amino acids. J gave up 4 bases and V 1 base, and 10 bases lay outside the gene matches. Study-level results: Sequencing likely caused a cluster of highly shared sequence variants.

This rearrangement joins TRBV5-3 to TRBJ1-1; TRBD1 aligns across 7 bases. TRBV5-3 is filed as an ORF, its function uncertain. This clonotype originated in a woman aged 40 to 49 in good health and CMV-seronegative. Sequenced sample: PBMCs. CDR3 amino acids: CARSLIGKGASTEAFF. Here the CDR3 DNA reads TGTGCCAGAAGCTTGATTGGTAAGGGGGCGAGCACTGAAGCTTTCTTT.